The 9 T cell receptor beta chains below were found in one sample sequenced in a study of Graves' ophthalmopathy and Graves' hyperthyroidism. For repertoire sequencing, the TCR beta CDR3 regions were amplified from RNA transcripts. A first-round RT-PCR used HTBI primers, followed by a second-round multiplex PCR. Using its own MiXCR run on the multiplex PCR reads, TCRdb lists one record per CDR3 protein. The sample shows 650,000 to 900,000 distinct CDR3 sequences, 40% of them seen only once. The source material was peripheral blood. These receptor sequences come from an adult man with Graves' ophthalmopathy.

The rearrangement joins TRBV11-1 to TRBJ1-2; D gene unclear. Per germline, CDR1 SGHAT and CDR2 FQDESV (reference sequence). The CDR3 length is 14 residues. The ends were cut back, 5 bases at V and 4 bases at J, with 14 bases in the middle. CDR3 DNA: TGTGCCAGCAGCCCCCGGGATTTTGGCTATGGCTACACCTTC. Its translation is CASSPRDFGYGYTF.

In this sample, this clonotype turned up many times. The chain links TRBV2 to TRBJ1-2, with no clear D. The CDR3 runs to 14 residues. The germline V gene has CDR1 SNHLY and CDR2 FYNNEI. The germline V and J ends were trimmed by 7 bases and 4 bases, with 16 bases remaining between them. CDR3 residues: CASTLNWVAYGYTF. In DNA, the CDR3 is TGTGCCAGCACCCTAAATTGGGTAGCCTATGGCTACACCTTC.

The chain has TRBV20-1 and TRBJ1-3, with D uncertain. Trimming stripped 6 bases from V and 2 bases from J, with 8 bases between. Per germline, CDR1 DFQATT and CDR2 SNEGSKA (reference sequence). The CDR3 is 12 amino acids. CDR3 in amino acids: CSALPAGNTIYF. For the CDR3, the DNA is TGCAGTGCCCTGCCCGCTGGAAACACCATATATTTT.

The chain is built from TRBV6-4 and TRBJ1-1; D is perhaps TRBD1 (5 bases). The CDR3 consists of 13 residues. V lost 9 bases to trimming and J lost 0 bases, with 11 bases between them. Germline V gene sequence: CDR1 MRHNA, CDR2 SNTAGT. The CDR3, as DNA: TGTGCCAGGCCCGACAGAATGAACACTGAAGCTTTCTTT. Residues: CARPDRMNTEAFF.

The chain uses TRBV20-1 and TRBJ2-7, with 8 bases lining up with TRBD1. This CDR3 contains 13 residues. Germline V gene sequence: CDR1 DFQATT, CDR2 SNEGSKA (reference sequence). V lost 6 bases, J lost 7 bases, and 11 bases stayed unmatched. The CDR3 sequence: CSAVDRGTGEQYF. CDR3 coding DNA: TGCAGTGCCGTCGACAGGGGAACTGGAGAGCAGTACTTC.

This clonotype appeared a few times. One end of the junction fails to match germline, which may point to a read error. The rearrangement uses TRBV10-3 and TRBJ1-2, with a possible D match to TRBD1 (5 bases). Germline assignment: CDR1 ENHRY and CDR2 SYGVKD. The CDR3 runs 15 residues. This chain's CDR3 is CASSAGRDFDYGYTF. DNA for the CDR3: TGTGCCAGCAGTGCAGGGCGGGATTTTGACTATGGCTACACCTTC.

The chain employs TRBV5-5 and TRBJ2-5, with 8 bases that match TRBD2. Germline V gives CDR1 SGHKS, CDR2 YYEKEE (reference sequence). The CDR3 spans 14 residues. Trimming at V came to 4 bases and at J to 4 bases, leaving 6 bases not matched to a gene. Written as DNA, the CDR3 is TGTGCCAGCAGCCGGGGGGGGATTGGAGAGACCCAGTACTTC. This codes for CASSRGGIGETQYF.

The chain joins TRBV5-6 to TRBJ1-1; D might be TRBD1 (5 bases). The germline gives CDR1 SGHDT, CDR2 YYEEEE. The V and J ends lost 1 base and 4 bases respectively, with 17 bases between them. This CDR3 is 16 amino acids long. CDR3 residues: CASSLRGPGTFTEAFF. The CDR3 coding sequence is TGTGCCAGCAGCTTGAGGGGACCAGGTACCTTCACTGAAGCTTTCTTT.

The chain combines TRBV29-1 with TRBJ2-5, with TRBD2 matching 7 bases. V shed 8 bases, J shed 2 bases, and the junction held 5 bases outside the gene matches. This CDR3 is 12 amino acids long. The germline CDR1 and CDR2 sequences are SQVTM and ANQGSEA. CDR3 nucleotide sequence: TGCAGCCAAGTCGGGGGGCAAGAGACCCAGTACTTC. Protein product: CSQVGGQETQYF. The complete variable domain, with remaining parts taken from reference TRBV29-1 and TRBJ2-5, reads SAVISQKPSRDICQRGTSLTIQCQVDSQVTMMFWYRQQPGQSLTLIATANQGSEATYESGFVIDKFPISRPNLTFSTLTVSNMSPEDSSIYLCSQVGGQETQYFGPGTRLLVL.